The rows below give T cell receptor beta chains drawn from one sample of a study of T-cell memory formation after mild COVID-19. TCRdb ran MiXCR on the 5' RACE reads and lists one entry per CDR3 protein. Here the sample spans roughly 320,000 distinct CDR3 sequences, 25% to 30% being singletons. The sequencing sample was made of PBMCs or a T cell subset sorted from them (not recorded which). Every receptor here comes from an adult woman who had mild COVID-19 (a few samples of this study predate the infection). Cell type and time point are not known. Both conserved end residues are part of each CDR3. D genes are given only for firm matches. Not every row has a clone size; where given, it reads once, few, many or a size class.

d_call,v_call,j_call,clone_size,cdr3_aa,cdr3_nt
NA,TRBV7-9,TRBJ1-4,NA,CASSLELTNEKLFF,TGTGCCAGCAGCTTAGAGTTAACTAATGAAAAACTGTTTTTT
NA,TRBV3-2,TRBJ2-7,NA,CASSPPRRGTLSYEQYF,TGTGCCAGCTCTCCCCCCCGACGGGGGACCTTGTCCTACGAGCAGTACTTC
TRBD1,TRBV27,TRBJ1-2,NA,CASSASGQGGGYTF,TGTGCCAGCAGTGCGAGCGGACAGGGAGGCGGCTACACCTTC
NA,TRBV27,TRBJ2-3,NA,CASKAASGTDTQYF,TGTGCCAGCAAGGCGGCTAGCGGCACAGATACGCAGTATTTT
NA,TRBV11-3,TRBJ2-1,NA,CASSFRGTPNNEQFF,TGTGCCAGCAGCTTTCGCGGGACACCGAACAATGAGCAGTTCTTC
NA,TRBV15,TRBJ2-7,NA,CATSRDTGHYEQYF,TGTGCCACCAGCAGAGATACAGGCCACTACGAGCAGTACTTC
TRBD2,TRBV18,TRBJ2-1,few,CASSPGAGGHEQFF,TGTGCCAGCTCACCGGGAGCGGGGGGCCATGAGCAGTTCTTC
NA,TRBV12-3/TRBV12-4,TRBJ1-4,many,CASSLGGATNEKLFF,TGTGCCAGCAGCTTAGGAGGGGCAACTAATGAAAAACTGTTTTTT
TRBD2,TRBV12-3/TRBV12-4,TRBJ2-5,NA,CASRRAGEETQYF,TGTGCCAGCAGACGAGCGGGAGAAGAGACCCAGTACTTC
TRBD2,TRBV29-1,TRBJ2-2,few,CSVDETGGGELFF,TGCAGCGTTGACGAGACGGGAGGCGGGGAGCTGTTTTTT
NA,TRBV7-6,TRBJ1-5,NA,CASSHEPNQPQHF,TGTGCCAGCAGCCATGAACCTAATCAGCCCCAGCATTTT
TRBD1,TRBV6-5,TRBJ2-7,NA,CASSYGQGSSYEQYF,TGTGCCAGCAGTTACGGACAGGGGAGTTCCTACGAGCAGTACTTC
TRBD2,TRBV5-4,TRBJ2-1,few,CASSVRTSGRAGNEQFF,TGTGCCAGCAGCGTTCGGACTAGCGGGAGGGCAGGTAATGAGCAGTTCTTC
NA,TRBV5-1,TRBJ1-4,few,CASSWTAPTEKLFF,TGCGCCAGCAGCTGGACGGCCCCCACGGAAAAACTGTTTTTT
NA,TRBV4-1,TRBJ2-7,few,CASSPRPGLAPPYEQYF,TGCGCCAGCAGCCCCCGCCCTGGGCTAGCACCTCCCTACGAGCAGTACTTC